This TCR beta chain stems from a study of blood T cell repertoires in COVID-19. V gave up 1 base and J gave up 0 bases, with 12 bases separating them. There are 16 residues in the CDR3. Germline-derived CDR1 and CDR2 are SGHAT and FQNNGV. The table came from immunoSEQ multiplex PCR; TCRdb's copy has only in-frame clones and leaves some out. The top ten hold 1.5% to 2% of the sample, which has a few hundred thousand clones, approximately 85% seen once. The sequencing sample was made of PBMCs or T cells enriched from blood (not recorded which). The TCR comes from a woman in her forties or fifties who had recovered from COVID-19. The rearrangement links TRBV11-2 to TRBJ2-5; D uncertain. DNA for the CDR3: TGTGCCAGCAGCTTAGGGTTACGACTGTACCAAGAGACCCAGTACTTC. Amino acid sequence: CASSLGLRLYQETQYF.